This TCR beta chain originates from a study of identical twins. Study findings and constraints: These conclusions were based on statistical analysis (cross-sectional, not following the same donors). Zero-insertion findings could be partly confounded by invariant cells (MAIT and iNKT cells). For cord blood, abundant beta clonotypes had fewer insertions, unlike memory repertoires, which showed none.

This clonotype appeared many times. Its antigen is still unknown. CDR1 is MDHEN and CDR2 is SYDVKM in the germline V gene. Trimming cost V 11 bases and J 0 bases, with 13 bases left between them. This CDR3 region has 13 residues. A single record per CDR3 protein comes from TCRdb applying MiXCR to the 5' RACE reads. The table lists approximately 670,000 distinct CDR3 sequences, 6% to 6.5% of them singletons, with around 1.7% in the top ten. This clonotype was obtained from a man between 18 and 35 years old in good health. The sample taken for sequencing was naive T cells sorted from blood. The rearrangement links TRBV28 to TRBJ2-5; D possibly corresponds to TRBD1 (5 bases). The chain's CDR3 is CAHRDRNQETQYF. DNA of the CDR3: TGTGCCCACCGCGACAGAAACCAAGAGACCCAGTACTTC. Drawing the rest from reference TRBV28 and TRBJ2-5, the complete variable domain is DVKVTQSSRYLVKRTGEKVFLECVQDMDHENMFWYRQDPGLGLRLIYFSYDVKMKEKGDIPEGYSVSREKKERFSLILESASTNQTSMYLCAHRDRNQETQYFGPGTRLLVL.